Many counts were recorded for the clone carrying this T cell receptor (beta chain). The CDR3 covers 15 residues. V lost 4 bases and J 2 bases, leaving 12 bases between the germline ends. Germline loops: CDR1 LNHDA, CDR2 SQIVND (reference sequence). This sample is drawn from a study of blood T cell repertoires in COVID-19. In the study overall: T cells, B-cell-depleted T cells, or PBMCs provided the cDNA or gDNA that served as material.

Clones were read by immunoSEQ multiplex PCR, and TCRdb kept only the in-frame ones, dropping some. Of approximately 150,000 clones listed, roughly four fifths are singletons. Sequenced: peripheral blood. This clonotype was sampled from a human donor in a cohort sampled during active COVID-19. This sequence joins TRBV19 and TRBJ1-5; D is undetermined. The CDR3: CASSNMEVGNQPQHF. DNA for the CDR3: TGTGCCAGTAGTAATATGGAGGTGGGCAATCAGCCCCAGCATTTT.